This T cell receptor beta chain was retrieved from a study of blood T cell repertoires in COVID-19. Assay used: immunoSEQ multiplex PCR; TCRdb lists only in-frame clones, some missing. The table has hundreds of thousands of clones, approximately 90% seen once. Germline V lookup: CDR1 MNHEY, CDR2 SVGAGI. The ends lost 6 bases at V and 4 bases at J; junction bases unmatched: 9. This CDR3 spans 15 amino acids. The sequenced sample consisted of peripheral blood. This clonotype was obtained from a woman between 25 and 40 years old with active or convalescent COVID-19. V gene TRBV6-5 combines with J gene TRBJ1-2; 9 nucleotides line up with TRBD1. CDR3 DNA: TGTGCCAGCAGCGAGGGGACAGGGCTATCCTATGGCTACACCTTC. Its translation: CASSEGTGLSYGYTF.